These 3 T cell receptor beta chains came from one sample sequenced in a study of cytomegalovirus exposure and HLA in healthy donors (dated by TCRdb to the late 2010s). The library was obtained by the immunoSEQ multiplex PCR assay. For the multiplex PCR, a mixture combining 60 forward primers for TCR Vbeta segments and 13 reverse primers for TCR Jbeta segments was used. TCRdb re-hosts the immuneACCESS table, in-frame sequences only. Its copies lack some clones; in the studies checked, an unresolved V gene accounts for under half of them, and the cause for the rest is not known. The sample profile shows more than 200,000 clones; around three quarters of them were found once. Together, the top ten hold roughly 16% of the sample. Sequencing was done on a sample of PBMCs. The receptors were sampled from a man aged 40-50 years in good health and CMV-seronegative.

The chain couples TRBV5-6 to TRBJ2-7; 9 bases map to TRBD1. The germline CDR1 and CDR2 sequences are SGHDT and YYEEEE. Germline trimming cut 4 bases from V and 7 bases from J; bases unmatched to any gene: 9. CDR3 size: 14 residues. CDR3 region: CASSTDRGAGEQYF. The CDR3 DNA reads TGTGCCAGCAGCACCGACAGGGGGGCCGGAGAGCAGTACTTC. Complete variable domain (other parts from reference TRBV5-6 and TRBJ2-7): DAGVTQSPTHLIKTRGQQVTLRCSPKSGHDTVSWYQQALGQGPQFIFQYYEEEERQRGNFPDRFSGHQFPNYSSELNVNALLLGDSALYLCASSTDRGAGEQYFGPGTRLTVT.

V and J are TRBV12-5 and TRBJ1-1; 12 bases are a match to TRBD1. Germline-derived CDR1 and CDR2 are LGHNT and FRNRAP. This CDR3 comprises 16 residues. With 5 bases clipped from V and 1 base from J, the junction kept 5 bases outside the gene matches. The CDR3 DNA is TGTGCTAGTGGTCCGGGACAGGGGGCCGGGAACACTGAAGCTTTCTTT. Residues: CASGPGQGAGNTEAFF.

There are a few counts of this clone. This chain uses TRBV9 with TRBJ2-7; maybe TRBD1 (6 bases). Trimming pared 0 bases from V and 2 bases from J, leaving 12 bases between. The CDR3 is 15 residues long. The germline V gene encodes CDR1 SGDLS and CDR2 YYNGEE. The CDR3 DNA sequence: TGTGCCAGCAGCGTAGGGGGACAACGAACCTACGAGCAGTACTTC. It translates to CASSVGGQRTYEQYF.